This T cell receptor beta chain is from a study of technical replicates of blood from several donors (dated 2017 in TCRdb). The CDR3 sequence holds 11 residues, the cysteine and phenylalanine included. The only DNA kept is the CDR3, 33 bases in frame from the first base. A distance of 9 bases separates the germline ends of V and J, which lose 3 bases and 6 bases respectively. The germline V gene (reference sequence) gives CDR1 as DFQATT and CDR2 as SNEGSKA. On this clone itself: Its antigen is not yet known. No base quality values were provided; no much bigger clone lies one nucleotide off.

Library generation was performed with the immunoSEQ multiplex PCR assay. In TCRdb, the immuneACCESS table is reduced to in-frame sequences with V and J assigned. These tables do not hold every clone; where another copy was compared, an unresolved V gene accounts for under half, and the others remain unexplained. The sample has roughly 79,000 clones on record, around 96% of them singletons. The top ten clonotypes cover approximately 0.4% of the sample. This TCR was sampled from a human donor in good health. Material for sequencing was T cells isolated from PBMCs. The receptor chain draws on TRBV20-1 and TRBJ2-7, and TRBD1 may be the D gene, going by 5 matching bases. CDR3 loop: CSASSGFEQYF. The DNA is TGCAGTGCTAGTTCAGGGTTCGAGCAGTACTTC.